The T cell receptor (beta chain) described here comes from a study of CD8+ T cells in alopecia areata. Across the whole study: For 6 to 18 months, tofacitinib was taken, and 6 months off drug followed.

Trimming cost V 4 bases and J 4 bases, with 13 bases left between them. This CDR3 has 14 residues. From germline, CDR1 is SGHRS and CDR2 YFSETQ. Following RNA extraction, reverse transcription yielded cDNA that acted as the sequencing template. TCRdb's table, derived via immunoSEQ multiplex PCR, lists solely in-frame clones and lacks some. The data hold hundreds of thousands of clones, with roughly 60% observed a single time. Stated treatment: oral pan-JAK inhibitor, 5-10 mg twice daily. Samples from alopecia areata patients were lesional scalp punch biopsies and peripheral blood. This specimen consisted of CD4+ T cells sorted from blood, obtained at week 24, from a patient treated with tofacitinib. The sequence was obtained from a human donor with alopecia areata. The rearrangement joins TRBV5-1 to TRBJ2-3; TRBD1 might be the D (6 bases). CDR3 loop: CASSERQEADTQYF. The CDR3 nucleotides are TGCGCCAGCAGCGAGCGACAGGAGGCAGATACGCAGTATTTT.